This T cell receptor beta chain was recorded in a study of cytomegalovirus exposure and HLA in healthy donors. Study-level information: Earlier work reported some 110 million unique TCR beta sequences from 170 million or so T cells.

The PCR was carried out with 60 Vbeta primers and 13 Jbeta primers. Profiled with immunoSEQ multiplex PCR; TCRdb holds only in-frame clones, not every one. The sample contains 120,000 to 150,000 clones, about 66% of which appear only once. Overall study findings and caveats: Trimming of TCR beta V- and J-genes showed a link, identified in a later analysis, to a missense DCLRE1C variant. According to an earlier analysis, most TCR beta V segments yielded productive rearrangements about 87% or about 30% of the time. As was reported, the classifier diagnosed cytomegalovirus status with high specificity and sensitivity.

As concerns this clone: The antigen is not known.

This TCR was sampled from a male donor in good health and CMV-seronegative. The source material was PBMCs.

DNA of the CDR3: TGCGCCAGCAGCTTGGCGTCAGGGGTAAATCAGCCCCAGCATTTT. Its protein is CASSLASGVNQPQHF. This sequence joins TRBV5-1 and TRBJ1-5, with a tentative D call TRBD1 (6 bases). The germline V gene has CDR1 SGHRS and CDR2 YFSETQ. V shed 0 bases and J shed 4 bases, with 11 bases lying between them. The CDR3 extends over 15 amino acids.